A single sample gave rise to the 5 T cell receptor beta chains below, sequenced in a study of OX40 agonist ivuxolimab in advanced cancers. Some clones are missing from TCRdb's copy, which holds only in-frame ones; the method was immunoSEQ multiplex PCR. This sample has some 42,000 clones, with about 81% found just once. Here the sequenced sample was CD4+ or CD8+ T cells sorted from blood, taken in a trial of the OX40 agonist ivuxolimab. These receptors all come from an adult with an advanced solid tumor such as melanoma, head and neck, liver or kidney cancer.

This clone is a singleton in its sample. The chain uses TRBV5-1 and TRBJ2-5, with TRBD1 as a possible D gene (5 bases). The CDR3 covers 15 residues. Between the trimmed V and J ends, which lost 4 bases and 1 base, there was a span of 14 bases. Germline V gene lookup returns CDR1 SGHRS and CDR2 YFSETQ. CDR3 in amino acids: CASSPGANSQETQYF. The CDR3 region has the DNA TGCGCCAGCAGCCCTGGGGCTAACTCCCAAGAGACCCAGTACTTC.

The rearrangement uses TRBV2 and TRBJ1-3, with D uncertain. The CDR3 has 13 amino acids. Trimming cost V 2 bases and J 1 base, with 3 bases left between them. Germline assignment: CDR1 SNHLY and CDR2 FYNNEI. CDR3: CASSEMSGNTIYF. The CDR3 region has the DNA TGTGCCAGCAGTGAAATGTCTGGAAACACCATATATTTT.

This sequence joins TRBV23-1 and TRBJ2-3; tentatively, D is TRBD1 (5 bases). TRBV23-1 is an ORF, with its function uncertain. This CDR3 comprises 14 residues. V gave up 1 base and J gave up 6 bases, with 11 bases separating them. The CDR3 reads CASSQWGRADTQYF. CDR3 nucleotides: TGCGCCAGCAGTCAATGGGGCAGGGCGGATACGCAGTATTTT.

This rearrangement joins TRBV5-1 to TRBJ2-5; the match to TRBD2 covers 7 bases. The CDR3 covers 16 residues. The V segment lost 4 bases and the J segment 1 base; nucleotides outside the gene matches: 10. Germline assignment: CDR1 SGHRS and CDR2 YFSETQ. CDR3 protein: CASSLSSGLVQETQYF. DNA of the CDR3: TGCGCCAGCAGCCTCTCTAGCGGCCTCGTCCAAGAGACCCAGTACTTC.

The table lists this clone with a count of one. The chain has TRBV9 and TRBJ1-1, with no clear D. CDR1 SGDLS and CDR2 YYNGEE come from the germline V gene. This CDR3 has 15 residues. The V and J ends lost 4 bases and 0 bases respectively, with 13 bases between them. CDR3 DNA sequence: TGTGCCAGCAGCAAAAGGTCATCCCTGAACACTGAAGCTTTCTTT. Its translation: CASSKRSSLNTEAFF.